This T cell receptor beta chain was documented in a study of cytomegalovirus exposure and HLA in healthy donors. Trimming pared 3 bases from V and 2 bases from J, leaving 10 bases between. CDR3 size: 14 residues. Germline loops: CDR1 LNHDA, CDR2 SQIVND (reference sequence). PCR involved 60 Vbeta and 13 Jbeta primers. Generated by immunoSEQ multiplex PCR, the TCRdb table keeps only in-frame clones and is missing some. Among about 76,000 clones listed, around 79% were seen once. This TCR derives from a man in his thirties or forties in good health and CMV-seronegative. Sequenced input: PBMCs. The rearrangement links TRBV19 to TRBJ1-2; D might be TRBD1 (6 bases). DNA of the CDR3: TGTGCCAGTAGTATTGATACAGGGAACTATGGCTACACCTTC. Encoded protein: CASSIDTGNYGYTF.